The subject of this entry is one T cell receptor beta chain. The data stem from a study of blood T cell repertoires in COVID-19. The data were produced by immunoSEQ multiplex PCR, yet TCRdb's version contains in-frame clones alone and is incomplete. The sample shows 200,000 or so clones, about 78% of them seen only once. The TCR originated in a woman in her 70s with acute or convalescent COVID-19. The sequenced material came from peripheral blood.

CDR3 sequence (DNA): TGTGCCAGCAGCTTGTCGGGACAGAATTCACCCCTCCACTTT. Translation gives CASSLSGQNSPLHF. The rearrangement joins TRBV5-4 to TRBJ1-6; 7 nucleotides match TRBD1. J lost 7 bases, V lost 1 base, and 2 bases had no gene match. CDR1 and CDR2 (germline): SGHNT, YYREEE (reference sequence). The CDR3 has 14 amino acids. Supplemented by reference TRBV5-4 and TRBJ1-6, the full variable domain reads ETGVTQSPTHLIKTRGQQVTLRCSSQSGHNTVSWYQQALGQGPQFIFQYYREEENGRGNFPPRFSGLQFPNYSSELNVNALELDDSALYLCASSLSGQNSPLHFGNGTRLTVT.